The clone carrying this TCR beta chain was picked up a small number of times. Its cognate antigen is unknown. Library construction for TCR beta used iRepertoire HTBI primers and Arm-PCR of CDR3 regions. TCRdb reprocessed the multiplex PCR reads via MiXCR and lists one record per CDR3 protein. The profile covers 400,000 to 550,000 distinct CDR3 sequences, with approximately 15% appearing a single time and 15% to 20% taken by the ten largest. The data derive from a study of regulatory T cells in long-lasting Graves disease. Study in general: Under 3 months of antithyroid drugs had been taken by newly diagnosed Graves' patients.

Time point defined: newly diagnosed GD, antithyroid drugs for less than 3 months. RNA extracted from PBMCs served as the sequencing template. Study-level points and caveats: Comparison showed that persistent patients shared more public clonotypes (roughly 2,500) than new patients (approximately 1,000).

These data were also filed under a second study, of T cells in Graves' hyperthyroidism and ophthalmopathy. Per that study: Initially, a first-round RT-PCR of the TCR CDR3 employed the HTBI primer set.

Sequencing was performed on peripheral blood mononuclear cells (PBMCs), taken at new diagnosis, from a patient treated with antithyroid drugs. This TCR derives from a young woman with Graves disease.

CDR3 loop: CASSQTRWDRLNQPQHF. Here the CDR3 DNA reads TGTGCCAGCAGTCAGACCCGGTGGGACAGATTAAATCAGCCCCAGCATTTT. The rearrangement joins TRBV6-1 to TRBJ1-5, with 7 nucleotides matching TRBD1. The V gene end was trimmed by 5 bases and the J gene end by 4 bases; junction bases not matched to a gene: 14. Germline V gene data show CDR1 as MNHNS and CDR2 as SASEGT. The CDR3 has 17 residues.